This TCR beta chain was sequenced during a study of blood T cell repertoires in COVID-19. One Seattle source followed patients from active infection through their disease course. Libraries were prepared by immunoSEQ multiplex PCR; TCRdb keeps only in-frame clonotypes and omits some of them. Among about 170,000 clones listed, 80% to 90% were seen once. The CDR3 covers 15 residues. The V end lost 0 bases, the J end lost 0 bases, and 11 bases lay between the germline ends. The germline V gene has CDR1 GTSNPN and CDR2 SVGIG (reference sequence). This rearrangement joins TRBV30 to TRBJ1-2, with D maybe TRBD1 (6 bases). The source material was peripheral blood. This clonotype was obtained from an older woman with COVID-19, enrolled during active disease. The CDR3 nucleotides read TGTGCCTGGAGTGTCAGGGGCCTTACTAACTATGGCTACACCTTC. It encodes CAWSVRGLTNYGYTF.